Shown below are 14 T cell receptor beta chains from a single sample sequenced in a study of T-cell memory formation after mild COVID-19. TCRdb reprocessed the 5' RACE reads via MiXCR and lists one record per CDR3 protein. The data hold about 340,000 distinct CDR3 sequences, with 10% to 15% observed a single time. The sequencing input was PBMCs or a T cell subset sorted from them (not recorded which). The receptors come from a man aged 18 to 29 who had mild COVID-19 (a few samples of this study predate the infection). Cell type and time point are not known.

The chain recombines TRBV6-1 with TRBJ2-3; either TRBD1 or TRBD2 may supply D (5 bases each). Between the trimmed V and J ends, which lost 4 bases and 2 bases, there was a span of 13 bases. The CDR3 loop spans 15 amino acids. Germline V gene data show CDR1 as MNHNS and CDR2 as SASEGT. In nucleotides, the CDR3 is TGTGCCAGCAGTGCGGGGACGGAGGTCACAGATACGCAGTATTTT. Translation gives CASSAGTEVTDTQYF.

This clonotype was picked up a small number of times. V and J are TRBV18 and TRBJ2-1; 9 bases fit TRBD1. Germline V lookup: CDR1 KGHSH, CDR2 LQKENI. The CDR3 consists of 15 residues. V lost 8 bases and J lost 4; bases outside the gene matches: 9. CDR3 sequence (DNA): TGTGCCAGCGATTCACCGGGACAGGGATACAATGAGCAGTTCTTC. This encodes CASDSPGQGYNEQFF.

There are many counts of this clonotype. V gene TRBV5-1 combines with J gene TRBJ1-6; D may be TRBD1 (6 bases). With 5 bases removed from V and 3 bases from J, the gap between germline ends came to 15 bases. Germline V gives CDR1 SGHRS, CDR2 YFSETQ. The CDR3 totals 16 residues. The CDR3 nucleotides are TGCGCCAGCAGTCTACAGGGTGTGAGCTATAATTCACCCCTCCACTTT. Its translation: CASSLQGVSYNSPLHF.

The V call is TRBV28, the J call TRBJ2-7; weak D call: TRBD2 (6 bases). Trimming took off 5 bases at V and 0 bases at J, with 20 bases between the two ends. The germline CDR1 and CDR2 sequences are MDHEN and SYDVKM. CDR3 length: 17 amino acids. The CDR3 sequence is CASSANGPGLSSYEQYF. The CDR3 coding sequence is TGTGCCAGCAGTGCTAACGGCCCGGGACTCAGCTCCTACGAGCAGTACTTC. Full variable domain (remainder filled in from reference TRBV28 and TRBJ2-7): DVKVTQSSRYLVKRTGEKVFLECVQDMDHENMFWYRQDPGLGLRLIYFSYDVKMKEKGDIPEGYSVSREKKERFSLILESASTNQTSMYLCASSANGPGLSSYEQYFGPGTRLTVT.

This clonotype came up a few times. DNA of the CDR3: TGTGCCAGCAGCTCAGGGACAGGGCCCTATGGCTACACCTTC. Its translation is CASSSGTGPYGYTF. The gene calls are TRBV7-2 and TRBJ1-2, with 9 positions matching TRBD1. Germline trimming cut 4 bases from V and 4 bases from J; bases unmatched to any gene: 4. Germline lookup yields CDR1 SGHTA and CDR2 FQGNSA. The CDR3 extends over 14 amino acids.

The table lists this clonotype with a few counts. V usage is TRBV10-3 and J usage is TRBJ2-3, with TRBD2 matching 11 bases. The CDR3 totals 16 residues. Germline V gives CDR1 ENHRY, CDR2 SYGVKD. V lost 2 bases to trimming and J lost 4 bases; unmatched junction nucleotides: 5. This CDR3 is CAISETSGGGSDTQYF. CDR3 nucleotides: TGTGCCATCAGTGAGACTAGCGGGGGTGGTTCAGATACGCAGTATTTT.

The chain links TRBV2 to TRBJ2-1; D possibly matches TRBD1 or TRBD2 (5 bases each). The V end lost 6 bases, the J end lost 9 bases, and 15 bases lay between the germline ends. CDR3 size: 13 residues. From germline, CDR1 is SNHLY and CDR2 FYNNEI. CDR3 residues: CASRARGNGEQFF. The CDR3 DNA is TGTGCCAGCAGGGCCCGGGGCAACGGTGAGCAGTTCTTC.

The genes are TRBV7-8 and TRBJ2-3, with D perhaps matching TRBD2 (6 bases). Per germline, CDR1 SGHVS and CDR2 FQNEAQ. The CDR3 totals 16 residues. V was shortened by 2 bases and J by 2 bases, with 14 bases between the two germline ends. This CDR3 is CASSLPRDFSTDTQYF. CDR3 DNA sequence: TGTGCCAGCAGCTTACCCCGGGACTTCTCCACAGATACGCAGTATTTT.

The chain links TRBV7-2 to TRBJ1-2, with 11 bases matching TRBD1. Germline V gene lookup returns CDR1 SGHTA and CDR2 FQGNSA. The CDR3 runs to 15 residues. The junction had 3 bases not matched to a gene; V was cut back by 0 bases and J by 6 bases. In DNA, the CDR3 is TGTGCCAGCAGCTTAGCCCGGGGACAGGGGGATGGCTACACCTTC. This encodes CASSLARGQGDGYTF.

This clonotype has a handful of counts. The genes are TRBV7-2 and TRBJ2-1; 8 bases match TRBD1. With V trimmed by 2 bases and J by 7 bases, 13 bases remained unmatched. The CDR3 covers 17 residues. CDR1 is SGHTA and CDR2 is FQGNSA in the germline V gene. CDR3 residues: CASSLPGQGIVNNEQFF. The CDR3 DNA reads TGTGCCAGCAGCTTACCCGGACAGGGAATCGTTAATAATGAGCAGTTCTTC.

This clonotype occurred many times. The genes are TRBV11-2 and TRBJ2-5; the match to TRBD2 covers 7 bases. This CDR3 is 15 amino acids long. Unmatched junction bases numbered 9, after V lost 2 bases and J lost 6 bases. Germline V gene sequence: CDR1 SGHAT, CDR2 FQNNGV. The DNA for the CDR3 is TGTGCCAGCAGCTTAAATCTCAGGGAGGGGCAGACCCAGTACTTC. This encodes CASSLNLREGQTQYF. The full variable domain, with the rest looked up from reference TRBV11-2 and TRBJ2-5, is EAGVAQSPRYKIIEKRQSVAFWCNPISGHATLYWYQQILGQGPKLLIQFQNNGVVDDSQLPKDRFSAERLKGVDSTLKIQPAKLEDSAVYLCASSLNLREGQTQYFGPGTRLLVL.

The table lists this clonotype with a few counts. The V gene is TRBV7-2, the J gene TRBJ2-7, with 15 nucleotides matching TRBD2. V trimming: 5 bases; J trimming: 4 bases; junction bases outside the gene matches: 12. The CDR3 loop spans 18 amino acids. Germline lookup yields CDR1 SGHTA and CDR2 FQGNSA. In DNA form, the CDR3 reads TGTGCCAGCAGCCTACGGACTAGCGGGGGGGCCGATGTTTACGAGCAGTACTTC. This sequence encodes CASSLRTSGGADVYEQYF.

This clonotype was counted many times. The V gene is TRBV4-1, the J gene TRBJ2-7; D call uncertain. The V gene lost 6 bases and the J gene lost 3 bases, with 15 bases spanning the gap. In germline, CDR1 is MGHRA, CDR2 YSYEKL. The length of the CDR3 is 14 residues. The CDR3 bases are TGCGCCAGCAGAGCCGGTGCAGTCGACTACGAGCAGTACGTC. The encoded protein is CASRAGAVDYEQYV.

At least ten counts were recorded for this clonotype. This chain connects TRBV20-1 to TRBJ2-2; maybe TRBD2 (5 bases). CDR1 and CDR2 (germline): DFQATT, SNEGSKA (reference sequence). The CDR3 covers 15 residues. Trimming cost V 6 bases and J 1 base, with 15 bases left between them. The chain's CDR3 is CSAPEPGRNTGELFF. DNA of the CDR3: TGCAGTGCCCCTGAACCGGGGAGGAACACCGGGGAGCTGTTTTTT.